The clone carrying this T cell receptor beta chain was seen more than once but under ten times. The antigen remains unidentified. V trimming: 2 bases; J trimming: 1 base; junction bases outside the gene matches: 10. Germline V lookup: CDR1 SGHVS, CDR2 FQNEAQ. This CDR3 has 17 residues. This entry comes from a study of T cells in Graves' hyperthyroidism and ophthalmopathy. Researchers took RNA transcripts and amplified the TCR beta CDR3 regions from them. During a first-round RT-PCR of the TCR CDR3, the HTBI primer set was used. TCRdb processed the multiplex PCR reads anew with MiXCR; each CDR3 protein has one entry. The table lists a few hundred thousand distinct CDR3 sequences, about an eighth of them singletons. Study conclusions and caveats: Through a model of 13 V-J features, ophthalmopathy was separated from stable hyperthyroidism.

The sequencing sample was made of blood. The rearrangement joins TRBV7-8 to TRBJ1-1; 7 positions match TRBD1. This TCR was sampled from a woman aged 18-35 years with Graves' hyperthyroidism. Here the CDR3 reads CASSLKRVNRGNTEAFF. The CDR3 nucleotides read TGTGCCAGCAGCTTAAAGCGAGTTAACAGGGGGAACACTGAAGCTTTCTTT.